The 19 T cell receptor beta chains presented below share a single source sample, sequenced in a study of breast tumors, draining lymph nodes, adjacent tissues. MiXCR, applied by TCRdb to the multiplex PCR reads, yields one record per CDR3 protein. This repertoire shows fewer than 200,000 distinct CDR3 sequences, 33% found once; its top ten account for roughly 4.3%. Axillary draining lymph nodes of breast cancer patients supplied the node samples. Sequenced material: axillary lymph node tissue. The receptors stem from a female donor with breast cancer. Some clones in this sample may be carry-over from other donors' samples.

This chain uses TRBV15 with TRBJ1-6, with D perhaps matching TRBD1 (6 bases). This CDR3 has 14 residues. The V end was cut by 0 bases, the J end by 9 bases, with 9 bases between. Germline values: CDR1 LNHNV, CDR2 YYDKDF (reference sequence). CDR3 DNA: TGTGCCACCAGCAGAGACAGGGGCTTTTCACCCCTCCACTTT. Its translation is CATSRDRGFSPLHF.

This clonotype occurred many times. CDR3 protein: CASSLDVYEQYF. In DNA form, the CDR3 reads TGTGCCAGCAGTTTAGATGTCTACGAGCAGTACTTC. J is TRBJ2-7 and V is TRBV12-3 or TRBV12-4; unclear D gene. Trimming took 1 base from V and 3 from J, leaving 4 bases between them. This CDR3 is built from 12 residues.

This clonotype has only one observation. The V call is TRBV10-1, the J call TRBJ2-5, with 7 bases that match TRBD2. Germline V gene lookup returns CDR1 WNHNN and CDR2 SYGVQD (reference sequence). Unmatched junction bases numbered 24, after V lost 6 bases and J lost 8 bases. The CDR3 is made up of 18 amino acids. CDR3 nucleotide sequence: TGCGCCAGCAGGAAGAGCCAGGGAGGGGCCCTTTCCCGGGGAACCCAGTACTTC. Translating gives CASRKSQGGALSRGTQYF.

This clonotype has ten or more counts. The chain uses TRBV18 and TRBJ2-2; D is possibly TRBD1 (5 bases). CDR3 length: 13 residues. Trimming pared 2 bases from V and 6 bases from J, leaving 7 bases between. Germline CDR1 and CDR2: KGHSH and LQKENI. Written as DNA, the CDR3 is TGTGCCAGCTCACCAGCAGGGTCCGGGGAGCTGTTTTTT. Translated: CASSPAGSGELFF.

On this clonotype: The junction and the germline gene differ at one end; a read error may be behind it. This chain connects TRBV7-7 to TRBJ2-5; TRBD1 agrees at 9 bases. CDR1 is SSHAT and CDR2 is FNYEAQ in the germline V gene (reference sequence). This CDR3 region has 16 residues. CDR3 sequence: CASSLSGTGGGKTQYF. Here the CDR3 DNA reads TGTGCTAGCAGCTTAAGCGGCACAGGGGGCGGAAAGACCCAGTACTTC.

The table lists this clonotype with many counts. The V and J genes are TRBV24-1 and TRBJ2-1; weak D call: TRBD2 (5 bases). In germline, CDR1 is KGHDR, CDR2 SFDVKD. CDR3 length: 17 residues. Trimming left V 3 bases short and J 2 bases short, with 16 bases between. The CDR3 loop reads CATSDELDRPTYNEQFF. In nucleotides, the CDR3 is TGTGCCACCAGTGATGAACTAGATAGGCCTACCTACAATGAGCAGTTCTTC.

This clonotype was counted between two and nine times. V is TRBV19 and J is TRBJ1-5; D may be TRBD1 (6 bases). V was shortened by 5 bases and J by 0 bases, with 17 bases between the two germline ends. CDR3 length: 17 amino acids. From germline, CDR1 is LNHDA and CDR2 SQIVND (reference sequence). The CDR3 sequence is CASSPGGGLYSNQPQHF. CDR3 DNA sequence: TGTGCCAGTAGTCCCGGGGGGGGGCTGTATAGCAATCAGCCCCAGCATTTT. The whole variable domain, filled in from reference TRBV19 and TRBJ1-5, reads DGGITQSPKYLFRKEGQNVTLSCEQNLNHDAMYWYRQDPGQGLRLIYYSQIVNDFQKGDIAEGYSVSREKKESFPLTVTSAQKNPTAFYLCASSPGGGLYSNQPQHFGDGTRLSIL.

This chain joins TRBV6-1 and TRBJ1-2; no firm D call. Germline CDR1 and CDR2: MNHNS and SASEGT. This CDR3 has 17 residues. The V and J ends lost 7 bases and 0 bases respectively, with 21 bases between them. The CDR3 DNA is TGTGCCAGCATGCCGGCCCCCGGCAGGAGAACTAACTATGGCTACACCTTC. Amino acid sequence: CASMPAPGRRTNYGYTF.

In DNA, the CDR3 is TGTGCCAGCAGTCCGCCGGAGACTAGAAACCACAATGAGCAGTTCTTC. It is translated as CASSPPETRNHNEQFF. The chain has TRBV27 and TRBJ2-1, with D possibly matching TRBD2 (6 bases). CDR3 length: 16 amino acids. The germline CDR1 and CDR2 sequences are MNHEY and SMNVEV (reference sequence). The V end lost 5 bases, the J end lost 5 bases, and 19 bases lay between the germline ends.

The CDR3 sequence: CALPGGLRADTQYF. In nucleotides, the CDR3 is TGCGCCCTCCCGGGCGGGCTACGAGCAGATACGCAGTATTTT. The chain joins TRBV5-1 to TRBJ2-3; D perhaps matches TRBD2 (5 bases). The CDR3 length is 14 residues. From germline, CDR1 is SGHRS and CDR2 YFSETQ. The V and J ends lost 10 bases and 4 bases respectively, with 19 bases between them.

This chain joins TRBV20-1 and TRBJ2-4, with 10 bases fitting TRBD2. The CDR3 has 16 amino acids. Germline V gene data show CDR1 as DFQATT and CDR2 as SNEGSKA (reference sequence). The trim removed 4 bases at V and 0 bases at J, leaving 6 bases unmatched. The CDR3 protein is CSAKSSSGGAKNIQYF. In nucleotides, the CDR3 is TGCAGTGCTAAGAGCTCTAGCGGGGGAGCCAAAAACATTCAGTACTTC.

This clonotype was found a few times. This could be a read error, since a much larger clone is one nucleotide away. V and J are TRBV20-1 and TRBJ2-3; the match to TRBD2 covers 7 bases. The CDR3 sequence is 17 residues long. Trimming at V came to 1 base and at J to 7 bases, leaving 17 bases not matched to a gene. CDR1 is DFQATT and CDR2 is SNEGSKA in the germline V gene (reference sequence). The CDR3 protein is CSARGGLAEAADYTQYF. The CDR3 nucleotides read TGCAGTGCTAGAGGTGGGCTAGCGGAGGCAGCCGATTATACGCAGTATTTT.

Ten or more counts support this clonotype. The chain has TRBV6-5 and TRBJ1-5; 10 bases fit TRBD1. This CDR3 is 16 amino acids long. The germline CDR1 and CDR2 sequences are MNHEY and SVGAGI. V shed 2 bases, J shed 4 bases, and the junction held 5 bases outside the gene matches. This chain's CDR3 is CASSYTGQGRNQPQHF. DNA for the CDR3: TGTGCCAGCAGTTACACGGGACAGGGGCGAAATCAGCCCCAGCATTTT.

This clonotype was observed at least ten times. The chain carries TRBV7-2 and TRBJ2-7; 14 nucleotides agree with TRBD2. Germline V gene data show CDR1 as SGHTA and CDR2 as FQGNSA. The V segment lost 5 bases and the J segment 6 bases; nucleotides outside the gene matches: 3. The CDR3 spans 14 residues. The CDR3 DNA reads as TGTGCCAGCAGCGGAGGGACTAGCGGGGGCGAGCAGTACTTC. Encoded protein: CASSGGTSGGEQYF.

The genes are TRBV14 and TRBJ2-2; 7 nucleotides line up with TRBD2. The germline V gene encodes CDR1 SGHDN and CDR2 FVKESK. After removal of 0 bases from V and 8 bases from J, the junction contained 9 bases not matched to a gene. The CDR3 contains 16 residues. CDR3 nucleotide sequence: TGTGCCAGCAGCCAAGATGGGGGGAGGGACTCTGGGGAGCTGTTTTTT. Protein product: CASSQDGGRDSGELFF.

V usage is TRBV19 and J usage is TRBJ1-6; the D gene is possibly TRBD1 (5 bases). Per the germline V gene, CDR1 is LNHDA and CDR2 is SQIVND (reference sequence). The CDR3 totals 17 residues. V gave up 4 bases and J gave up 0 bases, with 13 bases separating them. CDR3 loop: CASSRVGESSYNSPLHF. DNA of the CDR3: TGTGCCAGTAGTAGGGTGGGGGAGAGCTCCTATAATTCACCCCTCCACTTT. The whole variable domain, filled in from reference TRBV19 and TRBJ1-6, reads DGGITQSPKYLFRKEGQNVTLSCEQNLNHDAMYWYRQDPGQGLRLIYYSQIVNDFQKGDIAEGYSVSREKKESFPLTVTSAQKNPTAFYLCASSRVGESSYNSPLHFGNGTRLTVT.

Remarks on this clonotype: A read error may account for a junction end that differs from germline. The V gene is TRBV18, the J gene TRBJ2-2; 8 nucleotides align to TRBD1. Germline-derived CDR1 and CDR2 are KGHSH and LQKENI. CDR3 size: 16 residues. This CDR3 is CASSPTGDLNTGELLF. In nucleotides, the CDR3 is TGTGCCAGCTCACCGACAGGGGACCTGAACACCGGGGAGCTGCTTTTT.

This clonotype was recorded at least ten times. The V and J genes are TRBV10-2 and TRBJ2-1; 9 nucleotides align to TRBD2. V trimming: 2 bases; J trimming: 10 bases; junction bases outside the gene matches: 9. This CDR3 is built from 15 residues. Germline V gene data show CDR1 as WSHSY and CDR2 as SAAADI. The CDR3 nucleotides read TGCGCCAGCAGTGAGCCGGCGGGGGGGCCAGGGGAGCAGTTCTTC. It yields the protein CASSEPAGGPGEQFF.

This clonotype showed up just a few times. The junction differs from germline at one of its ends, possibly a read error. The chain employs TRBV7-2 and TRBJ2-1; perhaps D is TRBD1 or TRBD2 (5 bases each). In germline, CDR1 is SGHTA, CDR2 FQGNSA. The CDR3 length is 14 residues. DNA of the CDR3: TGTGCCAGCAGTTCTGGGACCTACTACGATGAGCAGTTCTTC. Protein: CASSSGTYYDEQFF.